A few counts support the clone carrying this T cell receptor beta chain. The sample comes from a study of early T cells in non-severe SARS-CoV-2 infection. In the study overall: From unsorted whole blood, bulk RNA was sequenced, and the chains remained unpaired.

Individual cDNA molecules each received unique molecular identifiers attached to them. TCRdb re-analysed the 5' RACE reads in MiXCR, keeping a single row per CDR3 protein. The data contain about 89,000 distinct CDR3 sequences, roughly 17% of them seen just once; the ten biggest clones take up approximately 5.1%. The CDR3 extends over 14 amino acids. The ends were cut back, 7 bases at V and 4 bases at J, with 14 bases in the middle. In germline, CDR1 is MNHEY, CDR2 SVGEGT. The clonotype comes from an adult who was a healthcare worker with PCR-confirmed SARS-CoV-2 infection or an uninfected control (not recorded which). V gene TRBV6-2 or TRBV6-3 combines with J gene TRBJ1-5; D unclear. Here the sequenced sample was whole blood, taken at baseline. The CDR3: CASKGIDPNQPQHF. The CDR3 DNA reads as TGTGCCAGCAAGGGCATCGACCCAAATCAGCCCCAGCATTTT.